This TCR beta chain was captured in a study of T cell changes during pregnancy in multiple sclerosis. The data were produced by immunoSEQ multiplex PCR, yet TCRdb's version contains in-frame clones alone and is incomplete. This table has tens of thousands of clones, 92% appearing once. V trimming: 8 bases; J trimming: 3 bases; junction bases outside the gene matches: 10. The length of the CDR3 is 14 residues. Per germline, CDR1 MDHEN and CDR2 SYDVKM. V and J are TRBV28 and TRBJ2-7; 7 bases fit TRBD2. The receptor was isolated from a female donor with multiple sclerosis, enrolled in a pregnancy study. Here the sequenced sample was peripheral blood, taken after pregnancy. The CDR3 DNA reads TGTGCCAGCGCCCCCCGGGGGGATCTCTACGAGCAGTACTTC. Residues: CASAPRGDLYEQYF.